These 24 T cell receptor beta chains were sequenced from one sample in a study of OX40 agonist ivuxolimab in advanced cancers. Some clones are missing from TCRdb's copy, which holds only in-frame ones; the method was immunoSEQ multiplex PCR. Of fewer than 35,000 clones in the sample, around nine tenths were seen once. The sequenced sample was CD4+ or CD8+ T cells sorted from blood, obtained in a trial of the OX40 agonist ivuxolimab. Every receptor here comes from an adult with an advanced solid tumor such as melanoma, head and neck, liver or kidney cancer.

V usage is TRBV4-3 and J usage is TRBJ2-1; D might be TRBD2 (5 bases). V lost 0 bases to trimming and J lost 3 bases, with 9 bases between them. Germline CDR1 and CDR2: LGHNA and YSLEER. This CDR3 spans 15 amino acids. The CDR3 loop reads CASSQEPSSYNEQFF. The CDR3 bases are TGCGCCAGCAGCCAAGAGCCTAGCAGCTACAATGAGCAGTTCTTC.

The chain carries TRBV5-6 and TRBJ2-7; 9 bases fit TRBD2. V was clipped by 3 bases and J by 0 bases; unmatched bases: 4. Germline CDR1 is SGHDT and CDR2 is YYEEEE. The CDR3 sequence is 15 residues long. This chain's CDR3 is CASSSQREVSYEQYF. The CDR3 DNA reads as TGTGCCAGCAGCTCACAGCGGGAGGTCTCCTACGAGCAGTACTTC.

The chain combines TRBV27 with TRBJ2-1; 8 nucleotides match TRBD2. The length of the CDR3 is 15 residues. The ends lost 4 bases at V and 4 bases at J; junction bases unmatched: 6. Germline V CDR1 and CDR2: MNHEY, SMNVEV (reference sequence). The CDR3 here is CASSSIAGHYNEQFF. The CDR3 DNA follows: TGTGCCAGCAGTTCAATAGCGGGGCATTACAATGAGCAGTTCTTC.

This clone was seen more than once but under ten times. The gene calls are TRBV7-6 and TRBJ2-7, with TRBD2 as a possible D gene (5 bases). The germline CDR1 and CDR2 sequences are SGHVS and FNYEAQ. With 5 bases removed from V and 3 bases from J, the gap between germline ends came to 8 bases. This CDR3 has 12 amino acids. The CDR3 is CASSPTSYEQYF. In DNA form, the CDR3 reads TGTGCCAGCAGCCCCACTAGCTACGAGCAGTACTTC.

In nucleotides, the CDR3 is TGCAGCGTTGAAGGGGAGGACAGGGTAAACTACGAGCAGTACTTC. Protein sequence: CSVEGEDRVNYEQYF. The V and J genes are TRBV29-1 and TRBJ2-7; 8 bases fit TRBD1. This CDR3 spans 15 amino acids. V shed 1 base and J 3 bases; nucleotides not matched to a gene: 8. The germline gives CDR1 SQVTM, CDR2 ANQGSEA.

V gene TRBV15 combines with J gene TRBJ1-5; no clear D. Germline V lookup: CDR1 LNHNV, CDR2 YYDKDF (reference sequence). V was shortened by 1 base and J by 0 bases, with 7 bases between the two germline ends. This CDR3 comprises 15 residues. CDR3 sequence: CATSRGSTSNQPQHF. Here the CDR3 DNA reads TGTGCCACCAGCAGAGGATCTACTAGCAATCAGCCCCAGCATTTT.

The chain combines TRBV13 with TRBJ2-4; either TRBD1 or TRBD2 may supply D (5 bases each). Germline CDR1 and CDR2: PRHDT and FYEKMQ (reference sequence). The V gene lost 4 bases and the J gene lost 3 bases, with 10 bases spanning the gap. The CDR3 length is 14 residues. The CDR3 DNA is TGTGCCAGCAGCTCCCGGGACCTCAAAAACATTCAGTACTTC. Translating gives CASSSRDLKNIQYF. Looking up the rest from reference TRBV13 and TRBJ2-4 gives the full variable domain: AAGVIQSPRHLIKEKRETATLKCYPIPRHDTVYWYQQGPGQDPQFLISFYEKMQSDKGSIPDRFSAQQFSDYHSELNMSSLELGDSALYFCASSSRDLKNIQYFGAGTRLSVL.

The V gene is TRBV7-9, the J gene TRBJ2-5, with D tentatively TRBD1 or TRBD2 (5 bases each). This CDR3 has 17 amino acids. CDR1 and CDR2 (germline): SEHNR, FQNEAQ (reference sequence). V was clipped by 2 bases and J by 1 base, with 17 bases between them. CDR3 sequence: CASSLSMAGTIQETQYF. The CDR3 region has the DNA TGTGCCAGCAGCTTATCGATGGCCGGGACCATCCAAGAGACCCAGTACTTC.

This rearrangement joins TRBV7-3 to TRBJ2-5; 8 bases agree with TRBD1. With V trimmed by 1 base and J by 5 bases, 0 bases remained unmatched. The CDR3 has 13 residues. Per germline, CDR1 SGHTA and CDR2 FQGTGA. Here the CDR3 reads CASSLRQGETQYF. The CDR3 DNA is TGTGCCAGCAGCTTAAGACAGGGGGAGACCCAGTACTTC.

V usage is TRBV7-3 and J usage is TRBJ2-2; D might be TRBD2 (7 bases). Germline V gene data show CDR1 as SGHTA and CDR2 as FQGTGA. With 5 bases removed from V and 4 bases from J, the gap between germline ends came to 8 bases. The CDR3 loop spans 13 amino acids. CDR3 sequence: CASSRGATGELFF. The CDR3 DNA sequence: TGTGCCAGCAGCCGGGGGGCCACCGGGGAGCTGTTTTTT.

The V and J genes are TRBV5-6 and TRBJ2-1; 8 bases line up with TRBD2. Unmatched junction bases numbered 1, after V lost 0 bases and J lost 5 bases. The germline V gene encodes CDR1 SGHDT and CDR2 YYEEEE. The CDR3 runs to 14 residues. The CDR3 reads CASSLELADNEQFF. In nucleotides, the CDR3 is TGTGCCAGCAGCTTGGAACTAGCGGACAATGAGCAGTTCTTC.

V and J are TRBV5-4 and TRBJ1-1, with 8 positions matching TRBD1. The junction had 8 bases not matched to a gene; V was cut back by 4 bases and J by 6 bases. CDR3 length: 14 amino acids. The germline CDR1 and CDR2 sequences are SGHNT and YYREEE (reference sequence). The CDR3: CASSTWTGHPEAFF. The CDR3, as DNA: TGTGCCAGCAGCACCTGGACAGGGCACCCTGAAGCTTTCTTT. The entire variable domain, with the rest obtained from reference TRBV5-4 and TRBJ1-1, is as follows: ETGVTQSPTHLIKTRGQQVTLRCSSQSGHNTVSWYQQALGQGPQFIFQYYREEENGRGNFPPRFSGLQFPNYSSELNVNALELDDSALYLCASSTWTGHPEAFFGQGTRLTVV.

The V call is TRBV6-5, the J call TRBJ2-3, with D perhaps assigned TRBD1 or TRBD2 (5 bases each). V lost 6 bases, J lost 2 bases, and 15 bases lay in between. The CDR3 consists of 15 residues. Germline V lookup: CDR1 MNHEY, CDR2 SVGAGI. CDR3 nucleotides: TGTGCCAGCAGAACCGGGGTGGGGACCACAGATACGCAGTATTTT. It encodes CASRTGVGTTDTQYF.

The chain employs TRBV27 and TRBJ2-3; 7 nucleotides match TRBD2. V shed 7 bases, J shed 3 bases, and the junction held 7 bases outside the gene matches. This CDR3 is built from 14 residues. Per germline, CDR1 MNHEY and CDR2 SMNVEV (reference sequence). The DNA for the CDR3 is TGTGCCAGCAAGGGACTGGGGGGGACAGATACGCAGTATTTT. It specifies CASKGLGGTDTQYF.

The chain uses TRBV6-6 and TRBJ1-5; D might be TRBD1 (6 bases). The CDR3 runs 14 residues. CDR1 and CDR2 from the germline V gene are MNHNY and SVGAGI (reference sequence). V was clipped by 1 base and J by 6 bases, with 10 bases between them. The CDR3 protein is CASSYLGAGQPQHF. The CDR3 bases are TGTGCCAGCAGTTACTTGGGGGCGGGTCAGCCCCAGCATTTT.

The chain couples TRBV29-1 to TRBJ2-7, with a possible D match to TRBD1 (6 bases). The CDR3 has 15 residues. From germline, CDR1 is SQVTM and CDR2 ANQGSEA. Trimming took 2 bases from V and 4 from J, leaving 18 bases between them. The CDR3 region is CSVERRDRIRYEQYF. In nucleotides, the CDR3 is TGCAGCGTTGAACGTCGTGACAGGATAAGGTACGAGCAGTACTTC.

The gene calls are TRBV6-6 and TRBJ1-4; 8 bases match TRBD1. V trimming: 7 bases; J trimming: 8 bases; junction bases outside the gene matches: 9. From germline, CDR1 is MNHNY and CDR2 SVGAGI (reference sequence). The CDR3 sequence is 14 residues long. The CDR3 spells CASIVGGTGEKLFF. The CDR3 region has the DNA TGTGCCAGCATTGTAGGCGGGACAGGAGAAAAACTGTTTTTT.

In the case of this clone: One junction end disagrees with the germline gene, perhaps due to a read error. The gene calls are TRBV15 and TRBJ2-7; D ambiguous. CDR1 is LNHNV and CDR2 is YYDKDF in the germline V gene (reference sequence). The CDR3 has 15 amino acids. CDR3: CATSREKGSSHEQYF. The CDR3 nucleotides read TGTGCCACCAGCAGAGAGAAGGGATCCTCCCACGAGCAGTACTTC. The full variable domain, in which reference TRBV15 and TRBJ2-7 provide the parts outside the CDR3, is DAMVIQNPRYQVTQFGKPVTLSCSQTLNHNVMYWYQQKSSQAPKLLFHYYDKDFNNEADTPDNFQSRRPNTSFCFLDIRSPGLGDTAMYLCATSREKGSSHEQYFGPGTRLTVT.

This chain connects TRBV9 to TRBJ2-1, with D unclear. V was pared by 3 bases and J by 4 bases, with 8 bases between. The CDR3 is 13 amino acids. CDR1 and CDR2 (germline): SGDLS, YYNGEE. The CDR3: CASSATNYNEQFF. The CDR3, as DNA: TGTGCCAGCAGCGCTACGAATTACAATGAGCAGTTCTTC.

In DNA, the CDR3 is TGTGCCAGCAGCTTGTTCGGGAGGGCGAGGGATACGCAGTATTTT. Its translation: CASSLFGRARDTQYF. This chain links TRBV5-5 with TRBJ2-3, with 8 bases matching TRBD2. Germline assignment: CDR1 SGHKS and CDR2 YYEKEE (reference sequence). This CDR3 region has 15 residues. V gave up 1 base and J gave up 6 bases; unmatched junction bases: 7.

V is TRBV10-1 and J is TRBJ2-1; a possible D gene is TRBD2 (7 bases). Germline V gene lookup returns CDR1 WNHNN and CDR2 SYGVQD (reference sequence). The CDR3 contains 19 residues. V was shortened by 8 bases and J by 3 bases, with 29 bases between the two germline ends. The CDR3 reads CASPSSRNLRGAYYNEQFF. Written as DNA, the CDR3 is TGCGCCAGCCCCAGCTCAAGAAACCTACGGGGGGCTTACTACAATGAGCAGTTCTTC.

The chain links TRBV4-3 to TRBJ2-1; D unresolved. CDR3 length equals 16 residues. V lost 0 bases and J 1 base, leaving 10 bases between the germline ends. The germline gives CDR1 LGHNA, CDR2 YSLEER. The DNA of the CDR3 is TGCGCCAGCAGCCAAGATAGTTCAGGATCCTACAATGAGCAGTTCTTC. It encodes CASSQDSSGSYNEQFF.

The CDR3 sequence is CASVGSRDSYGYTF. The CDR3 DNA reads TGTGCCAGCGTCGGGTCCCGAGACTCCTATGGCTACACCTTC. The V gene is TRBV6-5, the J gene TRBJ1-2, with no clear D. The V end lost 8 bases, the J end lost 4 bases, and 17 bases lay between the germline ends. Germline V gene data show CDR1 as MNHEY and CDR2 as SVGAGI. This CDR3 is 14 amino acids long.

This chain connects TRBV7-6 to TRBJ1-4, with 9 positions matching TRBD1. With 1 base clipped from V and 8 bases from J, the junction kept 11 bases outside the gene matches. This CDR3 comprises 17 residues. Germline CDR1 and CDR2: SGHVS and FNYEAQ. This CDR3 is CASSLEELGTGQEKLFF. The CDR3 nucleotides are TGTGCCAGCAGCTTAGAGGAACTCGGGACAGGGCAGGAAAAACTGTTTTTT.